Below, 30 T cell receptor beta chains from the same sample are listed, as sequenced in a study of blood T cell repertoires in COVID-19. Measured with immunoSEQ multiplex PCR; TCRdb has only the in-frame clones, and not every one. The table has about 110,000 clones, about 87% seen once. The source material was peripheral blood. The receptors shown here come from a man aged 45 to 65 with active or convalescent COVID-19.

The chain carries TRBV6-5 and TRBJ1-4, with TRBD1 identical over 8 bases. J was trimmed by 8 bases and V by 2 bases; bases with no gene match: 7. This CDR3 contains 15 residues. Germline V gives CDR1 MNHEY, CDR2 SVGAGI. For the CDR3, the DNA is TGTGCCAGCAGTTACGGGCGACAGGGGCAAGAAAAACTGTTTTTT. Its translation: CASSYGRQGQEKLFF.

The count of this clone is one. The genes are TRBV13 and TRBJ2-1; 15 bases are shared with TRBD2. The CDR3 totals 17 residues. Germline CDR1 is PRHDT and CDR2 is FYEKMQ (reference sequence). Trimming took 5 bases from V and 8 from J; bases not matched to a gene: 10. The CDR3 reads CASSPQGTSGRFDEQFF. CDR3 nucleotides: TGTGCCAGCAGCCCACAAGGGACTAGCGGGAGGTTCGATGAGCAGTTCTTC.

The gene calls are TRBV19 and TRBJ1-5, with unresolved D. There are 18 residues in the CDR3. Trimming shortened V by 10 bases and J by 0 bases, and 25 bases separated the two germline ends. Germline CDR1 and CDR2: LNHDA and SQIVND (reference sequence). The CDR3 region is CATSRRGLRQYSNQPQHF. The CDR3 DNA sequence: TGTGCCACCTCGAGGAGAGGGTTAAGGCAGTATAGCAATCAGCCCCAGCATTTT.

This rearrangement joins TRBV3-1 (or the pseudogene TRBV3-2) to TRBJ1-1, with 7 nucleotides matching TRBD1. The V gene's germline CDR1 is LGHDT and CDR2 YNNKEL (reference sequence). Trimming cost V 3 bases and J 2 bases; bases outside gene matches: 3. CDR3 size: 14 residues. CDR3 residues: CASSQGQSNTEAFF. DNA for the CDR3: TGTGCCAGCAGCCAGGGACAGTCCAACACTGAAGCTTTCTTT.

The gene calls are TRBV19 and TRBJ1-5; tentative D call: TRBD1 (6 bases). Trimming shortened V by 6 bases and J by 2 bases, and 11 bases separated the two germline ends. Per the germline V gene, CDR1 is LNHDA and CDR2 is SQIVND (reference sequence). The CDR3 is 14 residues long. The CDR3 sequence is CASRQQGGNQPQHF. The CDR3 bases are TGTGCCAGTAGACAACAGGGTGGCAATCAGCCCCAGCATTTT.

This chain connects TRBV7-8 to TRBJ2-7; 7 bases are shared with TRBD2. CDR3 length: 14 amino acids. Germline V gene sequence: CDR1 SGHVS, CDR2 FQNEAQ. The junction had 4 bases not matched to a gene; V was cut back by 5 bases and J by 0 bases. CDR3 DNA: TGTGCCAGCAGCCGAACTAGCGACTCCTACGAGCAGTACTTC. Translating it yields CASSRTSDSYEQYF.

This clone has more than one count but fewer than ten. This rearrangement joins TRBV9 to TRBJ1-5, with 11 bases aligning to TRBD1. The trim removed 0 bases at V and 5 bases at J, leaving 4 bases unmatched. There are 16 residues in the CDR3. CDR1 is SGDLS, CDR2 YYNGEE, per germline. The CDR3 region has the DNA TGTGCCAGCAGCGTAGGAGGACAGGGGGCCGATCAGCCCCAGCATTTT. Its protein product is CASSVGGQGADQPQHF. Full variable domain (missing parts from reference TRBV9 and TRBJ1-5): DSGVTQTPKHLITATGQRVTLRCSPRSGDLSVYWYQQSLDQGLQFLIQYYNGEERAKGNILERFSAQQFPDLHSELNLSSLELGDSALYFCASSVGGQGADQPQHFGDGTRLSIL.

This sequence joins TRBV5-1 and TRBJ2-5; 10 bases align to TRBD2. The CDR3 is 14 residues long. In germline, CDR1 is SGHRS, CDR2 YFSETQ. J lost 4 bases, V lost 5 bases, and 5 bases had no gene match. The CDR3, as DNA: TGCGCCAGCAGGGTAGCGGGAGGCCCAGAGACCCAGTACTTC. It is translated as CASRVAGGPETQYF.

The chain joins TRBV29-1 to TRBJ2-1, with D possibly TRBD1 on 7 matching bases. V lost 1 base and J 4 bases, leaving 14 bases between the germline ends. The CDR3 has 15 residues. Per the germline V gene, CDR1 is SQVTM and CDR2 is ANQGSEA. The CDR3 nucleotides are TGCAGCGTTGAAGGGGGGGACAGATTTTACAATGAGCAGTTCTTC. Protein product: CSVEGGDRFYNEQFF.

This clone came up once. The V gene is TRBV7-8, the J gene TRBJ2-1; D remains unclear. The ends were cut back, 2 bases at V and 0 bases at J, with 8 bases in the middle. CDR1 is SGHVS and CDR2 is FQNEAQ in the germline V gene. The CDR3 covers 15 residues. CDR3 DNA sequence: TGTGCCAGCAGCTTATTTCCCCTCTCCTACAATGAGCAGTTCTTC. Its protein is CASSLFPLSYNEQFF.

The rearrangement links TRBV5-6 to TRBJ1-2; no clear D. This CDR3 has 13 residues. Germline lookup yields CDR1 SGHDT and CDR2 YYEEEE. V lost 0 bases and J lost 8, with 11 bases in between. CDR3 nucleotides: TGTGCCAGCAGCTTGGTACAGTTAGAGGGCTACACCTTC. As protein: CASSLVQLEGYTF.

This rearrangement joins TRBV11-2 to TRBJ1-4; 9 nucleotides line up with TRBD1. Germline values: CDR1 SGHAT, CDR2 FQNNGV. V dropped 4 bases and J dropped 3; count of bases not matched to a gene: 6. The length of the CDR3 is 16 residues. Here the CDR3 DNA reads TGTGCCAGCAGCTCCACAGGGGGCGCGCCTAATGAAAAACTGTTTTTT. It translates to CASSSTGGAPNEKLFF.

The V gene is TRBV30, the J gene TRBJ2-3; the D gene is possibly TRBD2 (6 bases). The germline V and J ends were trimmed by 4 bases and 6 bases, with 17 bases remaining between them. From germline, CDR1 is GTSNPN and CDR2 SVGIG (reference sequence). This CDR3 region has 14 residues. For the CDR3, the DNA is TGTGCCTGGACCCTAGTGGGAGGAAGTGATACGCAGTATTTT. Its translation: CAWTLVGGSDTQYF.

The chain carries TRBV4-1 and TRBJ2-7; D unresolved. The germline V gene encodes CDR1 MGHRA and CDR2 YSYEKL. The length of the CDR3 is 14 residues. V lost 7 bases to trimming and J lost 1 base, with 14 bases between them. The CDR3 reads CASTNNPSSYEQYF. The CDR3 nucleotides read TGCGCCAGCACAAACAATCCTTCTTCCTACGAGCAGTACTTC.

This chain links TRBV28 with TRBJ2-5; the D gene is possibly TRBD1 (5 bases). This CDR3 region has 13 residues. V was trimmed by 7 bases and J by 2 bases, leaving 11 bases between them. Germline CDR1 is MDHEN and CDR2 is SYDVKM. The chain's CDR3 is CASTQQVQETQYF. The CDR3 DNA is TGTGCCAGCACACAACAGGTGCAAGAGACCCAGTACTTC.

The CDR3 reads CASSLSGRANDEQYF. In DNA form, the CDR3 reads TGCGCCAGCAGCTTGAGCGGGAGGGCCAATGACGAGCAGTACTTC. The chain recombines TRBV5-1 with TRBJ2-7, with 10 nucleotides matching TRBD2. Germline V gene lookup returns CDR1 SGHRS and CDR2 YFSETQ. The CDR3 has 15 amino acids. The ends lost 1 base at V and 5 bases at J; junction bases unmatched: 6.

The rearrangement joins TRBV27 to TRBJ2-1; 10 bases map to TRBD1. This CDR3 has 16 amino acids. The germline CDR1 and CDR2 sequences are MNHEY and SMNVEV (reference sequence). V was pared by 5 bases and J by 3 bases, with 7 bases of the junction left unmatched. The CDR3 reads CASSAGGTGVYNEQFF. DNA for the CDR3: TGTGCCAGCAGTGCAGGCGGGACAGGGGTCTACAATGAGCAGTTCTTC.

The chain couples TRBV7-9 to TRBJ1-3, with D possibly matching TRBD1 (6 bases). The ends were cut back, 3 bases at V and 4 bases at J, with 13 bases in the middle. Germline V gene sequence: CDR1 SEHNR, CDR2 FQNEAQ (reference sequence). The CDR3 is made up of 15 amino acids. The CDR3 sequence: CASSLQGSSGNTIYF. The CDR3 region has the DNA TGTGCCAGCAGCTTGCAGGGGTCATCGGGAAACACCATATATTTT.

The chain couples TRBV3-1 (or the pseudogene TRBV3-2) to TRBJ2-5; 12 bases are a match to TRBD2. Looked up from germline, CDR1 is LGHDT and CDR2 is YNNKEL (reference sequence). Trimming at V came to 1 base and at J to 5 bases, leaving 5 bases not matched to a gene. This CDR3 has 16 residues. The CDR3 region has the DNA TGTGCCAGCAGCCAAGGGCGACTAGCGGGAGTCGAGACCCAGTACTTC. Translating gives CASSQGRLAGVETQYF.

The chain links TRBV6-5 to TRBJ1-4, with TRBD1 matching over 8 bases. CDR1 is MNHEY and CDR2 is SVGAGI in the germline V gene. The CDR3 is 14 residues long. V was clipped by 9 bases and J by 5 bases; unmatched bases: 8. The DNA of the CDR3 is TGTGCCAGTTCGGACAGGGATGAAAATGAAAAACTGTTTTTT. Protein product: CASSDRDENEKLFF.

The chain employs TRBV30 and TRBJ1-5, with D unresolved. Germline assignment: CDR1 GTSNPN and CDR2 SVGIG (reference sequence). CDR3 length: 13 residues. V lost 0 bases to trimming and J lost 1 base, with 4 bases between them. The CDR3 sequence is CAWSVQSNQPQHF. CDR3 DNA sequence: TGTGCCTGGAGTGTACAGAGCAATCAGCCCCAGCATTTT.

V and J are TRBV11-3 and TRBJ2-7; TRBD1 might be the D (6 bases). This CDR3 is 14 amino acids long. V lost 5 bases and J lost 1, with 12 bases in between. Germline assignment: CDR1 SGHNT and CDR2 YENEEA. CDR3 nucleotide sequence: TGTGCCAGCAGCAAACAGGGAAAATCCTACGAGCAGTACTTC. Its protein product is CASSKQGKSYEQYF.

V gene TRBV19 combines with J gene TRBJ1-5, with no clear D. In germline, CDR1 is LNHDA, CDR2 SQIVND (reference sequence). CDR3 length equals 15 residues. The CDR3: CASEAERYSNQPQHF. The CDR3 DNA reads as TGTGCGTCCGAGGCGGAAAGATATAGCAATCAGCCCCAGCATTTT. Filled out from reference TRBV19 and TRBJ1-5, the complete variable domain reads DGGITQSPKYLFRKEGQNVTLSCEQNLNHDAMYWYRQDPGQGLRLIYYSQIVNDFQKGDIAEGYSVSREKKESFPLTVTSAQKNPTAFYLCASEAERYSNQPQHFGDGTRLSIL.

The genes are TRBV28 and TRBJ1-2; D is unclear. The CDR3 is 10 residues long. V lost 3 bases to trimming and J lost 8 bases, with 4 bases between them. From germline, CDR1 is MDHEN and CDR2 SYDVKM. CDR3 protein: CASSFEGYTF. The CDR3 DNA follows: TGTGCCAGCAGTTTCGAGGGCTACACCTTC.

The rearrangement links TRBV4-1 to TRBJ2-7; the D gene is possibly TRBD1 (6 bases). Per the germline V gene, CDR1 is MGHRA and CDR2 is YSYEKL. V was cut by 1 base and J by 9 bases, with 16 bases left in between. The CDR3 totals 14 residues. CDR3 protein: CASSQVGQGPMQYF. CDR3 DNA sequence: TGCGCCAGCAGCCAAGTGGGGCAGGGGCCCATGCAGTACTTC.

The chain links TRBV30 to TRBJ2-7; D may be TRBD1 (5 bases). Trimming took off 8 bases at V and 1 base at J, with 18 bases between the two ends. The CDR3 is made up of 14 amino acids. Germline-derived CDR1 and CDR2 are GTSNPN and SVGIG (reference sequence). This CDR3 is CALETNGASYEQYF. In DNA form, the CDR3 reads TGTGCCCTGGAGACCAATGGGGCTTCCTACGAGCAGTACTTC.

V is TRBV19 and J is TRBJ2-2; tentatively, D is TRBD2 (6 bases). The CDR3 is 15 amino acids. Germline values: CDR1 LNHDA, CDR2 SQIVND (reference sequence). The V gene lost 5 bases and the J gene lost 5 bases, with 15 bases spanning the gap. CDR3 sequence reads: CASSDPSGTTGELFF. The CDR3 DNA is TGTGCCAGTAGTGACCCCTCCGGGACTACCGGGGAGCTGTTTTTT.

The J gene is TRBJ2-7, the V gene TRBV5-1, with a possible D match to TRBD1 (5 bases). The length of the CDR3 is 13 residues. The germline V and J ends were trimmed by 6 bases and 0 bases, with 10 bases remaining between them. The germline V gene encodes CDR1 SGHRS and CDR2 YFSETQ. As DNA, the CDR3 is TGCGCCAGCAAACCAGGGAACTCCTACGAGCAGTACTTC. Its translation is CASKPGNSYEQYF.

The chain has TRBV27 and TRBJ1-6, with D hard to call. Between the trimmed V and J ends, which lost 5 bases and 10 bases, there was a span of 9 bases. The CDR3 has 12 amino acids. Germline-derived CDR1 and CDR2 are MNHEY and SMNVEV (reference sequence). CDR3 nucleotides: TGTGCCAGCAGTGTGAATGGCTCACCCCTCCACTTT. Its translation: CASSVNGSPLHF.

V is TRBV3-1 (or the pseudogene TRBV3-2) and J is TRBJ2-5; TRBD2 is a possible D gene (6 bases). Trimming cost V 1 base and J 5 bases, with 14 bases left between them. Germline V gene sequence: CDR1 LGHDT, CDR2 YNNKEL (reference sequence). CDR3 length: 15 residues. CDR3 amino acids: CASSQGAGPVETQYF. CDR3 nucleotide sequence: TGTGCCAGCAGCCAAGGGGCGGGGCCCGTCGAGACCCAGTACTTC.